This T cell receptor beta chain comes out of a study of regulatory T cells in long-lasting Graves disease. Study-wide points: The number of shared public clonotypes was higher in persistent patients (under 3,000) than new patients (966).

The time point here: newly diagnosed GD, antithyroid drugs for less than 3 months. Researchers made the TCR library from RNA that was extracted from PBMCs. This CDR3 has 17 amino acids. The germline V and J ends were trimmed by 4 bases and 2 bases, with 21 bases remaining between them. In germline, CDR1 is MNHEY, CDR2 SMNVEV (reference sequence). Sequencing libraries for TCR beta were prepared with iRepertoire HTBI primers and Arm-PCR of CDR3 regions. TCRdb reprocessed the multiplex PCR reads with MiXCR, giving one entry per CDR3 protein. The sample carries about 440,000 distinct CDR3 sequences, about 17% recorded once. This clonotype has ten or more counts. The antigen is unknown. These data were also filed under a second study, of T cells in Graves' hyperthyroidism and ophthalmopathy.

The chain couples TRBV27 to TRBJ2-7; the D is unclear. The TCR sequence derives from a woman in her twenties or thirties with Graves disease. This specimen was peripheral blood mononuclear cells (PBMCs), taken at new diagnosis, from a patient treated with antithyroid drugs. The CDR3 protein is CASSSFPGPAPTYEQYF. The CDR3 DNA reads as TGTGCCAGCAGTTCCTTTCCAGGTCCGGCGCCGACCTACGAGCAGTACTTC.